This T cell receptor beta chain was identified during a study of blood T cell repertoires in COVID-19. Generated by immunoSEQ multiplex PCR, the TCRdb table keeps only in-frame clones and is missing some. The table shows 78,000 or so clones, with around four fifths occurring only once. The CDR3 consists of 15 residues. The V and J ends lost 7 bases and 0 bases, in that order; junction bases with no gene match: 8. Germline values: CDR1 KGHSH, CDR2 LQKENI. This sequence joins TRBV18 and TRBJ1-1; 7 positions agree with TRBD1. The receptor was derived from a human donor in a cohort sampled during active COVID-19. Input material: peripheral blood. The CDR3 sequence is CASCPQQGMNTEAFF. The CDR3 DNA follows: TGTGCCAGCTGCCCTCAACAGGGGATGAACACTGAAGCTTTCTTT.